This T cell receptor beta chain originates from a study of T cell responses to AZD1222 COVID-19 vaccine (dated by TCRdb to the early 2020s). General notes on the study: A total of 230 to 250 trial participants underwent TCR sequencing, of whom approximately 210 received two doses of AZD1222 and around 25 received two doses of the MenACWY control vaccine. Trial participants were enrolled by age into 18-55, 56-69 and 70-plus year subgroups, with about 150, 28 and 57 TCR-sequenced participants respectively.

On the study overall, not on this receptor specifically: The vaccine-associated CD4 TCRs covered the entire spike protein, and the dominant responses fell in regions 160-218 and 743-854. Because no day 14 peak-response samples were available, the repertoires could be characterized only after the peak T cell response. Conclusions about previously exposed vaccinees were limited because only six AZD1222 recipients were SARS-CoV-2 seropositive at baseline. The 56-69-year group was small, and its depth increase did not reach significance, likely because of low power. Participants were mostly white British and included more females than males, and it was suggested by the authors that clonal diversity may have been underestimated. Nearly half of unique spike-specific TCRs reportedly recognized epitopes outside regions mutated in the B.1.351 and B.1.1.7 variants. After two AZD1222 doses, both the breadth and the depth of spike-specific TCRs were significantly higher than at day 0 and than in MenACWY recipients.

The CDR3 regions of human TCRbeta chains were analyzed by immunosequencing. Per the authors' processing: Repertoire TCRs were checked for matches against a reference library of SARS-CoV-2-specific TCRs that had been generated using the MIRA antigen-specificity platform. Breadth was defined as the fraction of unique TCRs that were SARS-CoV-2-associated, and depth was defined as the fraction of total T cells that were SARS-CoV-2-associated. Each spike-specific TCR was assigned to its reactive spike region and to a CD4 or CD8 class using the MIRA data. Log10-transformed breadth and depth values were compared by one-way ANOVA with Sidak's multiple comparisons tests. Entries here come from immuneACCESS through TCRdb and include only in-frame sequences with V and J called. Some clones fail to appear in such tables; in the studies checked, an unresolved V gene covers under half of the shortfall, and the cause of the remainder is unknown. Clonal size and the V and J genes are those of that table, whereas D and trimming came from the DNA. The sample table contains approximately 180,000 clones; only one count was recorded for around nine tenths of them. The ten top clones hold around 3.6% of the sample.

Concerning this clone: The antigen this receptor binds is unknown. Nothing much larger sits one base from this clone, and base qualities are not available.

The sample's time point, from its label and the paper: about 28 days (+/-7) after the second vaccine dose. The sample's treatment or condition label, decoded: meningococcal conjugate vaccine given as trial control. The vaccinee samples were drawn from two UK trials, COV001 and COV002, one of which was a single-blind randomized controlled phase 2/3 trial testing AZD1222 (ChAdOx1 nCoV-19) in healthy adults. For TCRbeta chain sequencing, PBMC samples from trial participants were taken at day 0 and at day 28 after the second dose. Sequencing used peripheral blood, obtained 28 days after the second dose of the MenACWY control vaccine. This sequence originates from an adult who received the MenACWY meningococcal vaccine as a control.

For the CDR3, the sequence is CASSPDRDRGENYGYTF. The nucleotide sequence reads TGCGCCAGCAGCCCGGATAGGGACAGGGGGGAAAACTATGGCTACACCTTC. The sequence is built from TRBV4-3 and TRBJ1-2; TRBD1 matches 11 bases in the middle. The CDR3 measures 17 amino acids from cysteine to phenylalanine. Only CDR3 DNA remains: 51 bases, in frame from the first base. Sequences LGHNA (CDR1) and YSLEER (CDR2) are obtained from the germline V gene. Unmatched junction bases come to 9, with V trimmed by 4 bases and J by 2 bases.